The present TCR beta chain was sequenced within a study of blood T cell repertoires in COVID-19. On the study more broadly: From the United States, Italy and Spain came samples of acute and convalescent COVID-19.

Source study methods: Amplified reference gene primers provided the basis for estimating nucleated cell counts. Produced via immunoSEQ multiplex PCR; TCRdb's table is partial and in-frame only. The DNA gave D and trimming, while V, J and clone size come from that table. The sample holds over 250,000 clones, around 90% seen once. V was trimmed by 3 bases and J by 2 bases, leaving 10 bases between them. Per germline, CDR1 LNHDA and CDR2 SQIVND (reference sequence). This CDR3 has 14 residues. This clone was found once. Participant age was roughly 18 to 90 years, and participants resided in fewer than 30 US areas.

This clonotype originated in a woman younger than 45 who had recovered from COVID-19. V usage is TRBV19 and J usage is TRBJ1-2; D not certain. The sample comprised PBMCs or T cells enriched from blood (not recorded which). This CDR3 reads CASSMSGSNYGYTF. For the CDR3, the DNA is TGTGCCAGTAGTATGAGCGGCAGCAACTATGGCTACACCTTC.